This passage covers 21 T cell receptor beta chains from one sample sequenced in a study of regulatory T cells in long-lasting Graves disease. Time point given: persistent/refractory GD, antithyroid drugs over 5 years with positive TRAb. The TCR library was made from RNA extracted from PBMCs. CDR3-region Arm-PCR and iRepertoire HTBI primers produced the TCR beta libraries. One entry per CDR3 protein results from TCRdb running MiXCR on the multiplex PCR reads. The table has fewer than 450,000 distinct CDR3 sequences, 20% to 30% seen once. Sequenced material: peripheral blood mononuclear cells (PBMCs), taken when the disease was refractory, from a patient treated with antithyroid drugs. These receptors all come from a female donor with Graves disease.

This clonotype has only a few counts. The V and J genes are TRBV7-2 and TRBJ2-7; 8 nucleotides match TRBD2. Germline lookup yields CDR1 SGHTA and CDR2 FQGNSA. This CDR3 is built from 16 residues. V trimming: 5 bases; J trimming: 3 bases; junction bases outside the gene matches: 12. DNA for the CDR3: TGTGCCAGCAGCCTCCCATTAGCGGGATGGGACTACGAGCAGTACTTC. The encoded protein is CASSLPLAGWDYEQYF.

The chain is built from TRBV27 and TRBJ1-1; 9 bases map to TRBD1. J gave up 1 base and V 5 bases, and 11 bases lay outside the gene matches. Germline V CDR1 and CDR2: MNHEY, SMNVEV (reference sequence). The CDR3 totals 17 residues. Here the CDR3 DNA reads TGTGCCAGCAGTCCCAGACCGCCGGGACAGGGGAACACTGAAGCTTTCTTT. Amino acid sequence: CASSPRPPGQGNTEAFF.

This chain joins TRBV6-2 or TRBV6-3 and TRBJ2-3, with a weak D call TRBD2 (6 bases). V was cut by 2 bases and J by 0 bases, with 9 bases left in between. This CDR3 spans 15 amino acids. The V gene's germline CDR1 is MNHEY and CDR2 SVGEGT. The CDR3 DNA reads as TGTGCCAGCAGTTACAAGCGGGCCAGCACAGATACGCAGTATTTT. Translation gives CASSYKRASTDTQYF.

This clonotype was counted a few times. The chain is built from TRBV7-9 and TRBJ1-4, with D perhaps TRBD1 (6 bases). V shed 5 bases and J shed 1 base, with 17 bases lying between them. CDR3 size: 17 residues. Germline CDR1 reads SEHNR; CDR2 reads FQNEAQ (reference sequence). CDR3 nucleotide sequence: TGTGCCAGCAGCCTGGACAGAACTCCGCGAACTAATGAAAAACTGTTTTTT. Translation: CASSLDRTPRTNEKLFF.

In its sample, this clonotype was seen many times. The chain carries TRBV2 and TRBJ1-5; tentatively, D is TRBD1 (5 bases). CDR1 is SNHLY, CDR2 FYNNEI, per germline. With 4 bases removed from V and 0 bases from J, the gap between germline ends came to 10 bases. CDR3 length equals 15 residues. CDR3 region: CASSAGPYSNQPQHF. The CDR3 DNA reads as TGTGCCAGCAGTGCAGGGCCTTATAGCAATCAGCCCCAGCATTTT.

The chain uses TRBV18 and TRBJ1-5; TRBD1 matches at 9 bases. This CDR3 is 15 amino acids long. Germline-derived CDR1 and CDR2 are KGHSH and LQKENI. With 6 bases clipped from V and 4 bases from J, the junction kept 7 bases outside the gene matches. CDR3 bases: TGTGCCAGCTCGAGGGGACAGGGCCTGAATCAGCCCCAGCATTTT. Its protein is CASSRGQGLNQPQHF. The full variable domain, its missing parts supplied by reference TRBV18 and TRBJ1-5, is NAGVMQNPRHLVRRRGQEARLRCSPMKGHSHVYWYRQLPEEGLKFMVYLQKENIIDESGMPKERFSAEFPKEGPSILRIQQVVRGDSAAYFCASSRGQGLNQPQHFGDGTRLSIL.

This clonotype showed up many times. The chain recombines TRBV27 with TRBJ1-1, with 9 bases aligning to TRBD1. The CDR3 loop spans 14 amino acids. V dropped 5 bases and J dropped 4; count of bases not matched to a gene: 5. Germline CDR1 is MNHEY and CDR2 is SMNVEV (reference sequence). CDR3: CASSLQGAITEAFF. The DNA of the CDR3 is TGTGCCAGCAGTCTACAGGGGGCAATCACTGAAGCTTTCTTT.

In its sample, this clonotype was seen many times. The chain links TRBV20-1 to TRBJ2-5, with TRBD2 matching over 14 bases. Germline lookup yields CDR1 DFQATT and CDR2 SNEGSKA (reference sequence). This CDR3 comprises 18 residues. V trimming: 6 bases; J trimming: 5 bases; junction bases outside the gene matches: 17. Here the CDR3 reads CSAQHARLAGGPGETQYF. The CDR3 region has the DNA TGCAGTGCCCAGCACGCCCGACTAGCGGGAGGGCCGGGGGAGACCCAGTACTTC.

This clonotype was observed at least ten times. The chain joins TRBV5-1 to TRBJ1-1; 7 bases are shared with TRBD1. Germline values: CDR1 SGHRS, CDR2 YFSETQ. Losses at the gene ends were 4 bases for V and 0 bases for J; bases not matched to a gene: 6. CDR3 size: 15 residues. CDR3 amino acids: CASSTTGNMNTEAFF. In DNA form, the CDR3 reads TGCGCCAGCAGCACGACAGGGAATATGAACACTGAAGCTTTCTTT.

This clonotype was seen repeatedly, ten times or more. The chain's CDR3 is CASSLDATGVRQETQYF. As DNA, the CDR3 is TGTGCCAGCAGCTTAGACGCTACAGGGGTTCGCCAAGAGACCCAGTACTTC. The chain employs TRBV11-2 and TRBJ2-5; TRBD1 matches 7 bases. CDR1 is SGHAT and CDR2 is FQNNGV in the germline V gene. The ends lost 0 bases at V and 1 base at J; junction bases unmatched: 8. The CDR3 is 17 amino acids. Supplemented by reference TRBV11-2 and TRBJ2-5, the full variable domain reads EAGVAQSPRYKIIEKRQSVAFWCNPISGHATLYWYQQILGQGPKLLIQFQNNGVVDDSQLPKDRFSAERLKGVDSTLKIQPAKLEDSAVYLCASSLDATGVRQETQYFGPGTRLLVL.

This clonotype showed up many times. The chain couples TRBV14 to TRBJ1-1; D is unclear. CDR1 is SGHDN and CDR2 is FVKESK in the germline V gene. V lost 7 bases to trimming and J lost 0 bases, with 12 bases between them. This CDR3 spans 14 amino acids. The CDR3 protein is CASTEGSLNTEAFF. CDR3 DNA sequence: TGTGCCAGCACCGAAGGCAGCTTGAACACTGAAGCTTTCTTT.

This clonotype has only a few counts. The chain employs TRBV15 and TRBJ2-1; 7 bases match TRBD2. From germline, CDR1 is LNHNV and CDR2 YYDKDF (reference sequence). The junction had 12 bases not matched to a gene; V was cut back by 1 base and J by 3 bases. The CDR3 contains 18 residues. The CDR3 loop reads CATSRVRVGRGNYNEQFF. In nucleotides, the CDR3 is TGTGCCACCAGCAGAGTAAGAGTAGGGAGGGGAAACTACAATGAGCAGTTCTTC.

In its sample, this clonotype was seen many times. V usage is TRBV30 and J usage is TRBJ1-2; D call uncertain. CDR1 and CDR2 (germline): GTSNPN, SVGIG (reference sequence). V shed 5 bases and J shed 1 base, with 8 bases lying between them. There are 12 residues in the CDR3. The CDR3 DNA reads TGTGCCTGGGCAGGATTTAACTATGGCTACACCTTC. Encoded protein: CAWAGFNYGYTF.

The sample holds a few counts of this clonotype. V and J are TRBV3-1 and TRBJ2-7; tentatively, D is TRBD1 (6 bases). V shed 2 bases and J shed 6 bases, with 17 bases lying between them. This CDR3 has 15 amino acids. The V gene's germline CDR1 is LGHDT and CDR2 YNNKEL (reference sequence). The CDR3 region is CASSQYQGSLGEQYF. DNA of the CDR3: TGTGCCAGCAGCCAATACCAGGGGAGCCTGGGCGAGCAGTACTTC.

This clonotype was detected only a few times. V and J are TRBV20-1 and TRBJ1-1; 7 nucleotides line up with TRBD1. V dropped 3 bases and J dropped 5; count of bases not matched to a gene: 9. The length of the CDR3 is 14 residues. Germline CDR1 reads DFQATT; CDR2 reads SNEGSKA (reference sequence). The CDR3 nucleotides are TGCAGTGCTAGCGCTAGACAGGGTGGGACTGAAGCTTTCTTT. As protein: CSASARQGGTEAFF.

This chain connects TRBV6-9 to TRBJ2-7; TRBD2 aligns across 12 bases. The length of the CDR3 is 17 residues. Germline V CDR1 and CDR2: MNHGY, SVAAGI. The J segment lost 4 bases and the V segment lost 3 bases, leaving 10 bases of the junction unmatched. CDR3 sequence (DNA): TGTGCCAGCAGTTACTGGGGCCCGACTAGCGGGAGTTACGAGCAGTACTTC. This gives the protein CASSYWGPTSGSYEQYF.

The genes are TRBV5-6 and TRBJ1-6; 7 nucleotides match TRBD1. J gave up 7 bases and V 2 bases, and 6 bases lay outside the gene matches. In germline, CDR1 is SGHDT, CDR2 YYEEEE. This CDR3 comprises 15 residues. This CDR3 reads CASSFRGRLNSPLHF. The DNA for the CDR3 is TGTGCCAGCAGCTTTAGGGGGCGTTTGAATTCACCCCTCCACTTT.

Remarks on this clonotype: A much larger clone differs from this one at a single base, so this may be a read error. The chain links TRBV20-1 to TRBJ1-2; TRBD1 is a possible D gene (6 bases). Trimming shortened V by 6 bases and J by 2 bases, and 16 bases separated the two germline ends. Per germline, CDR1 DFQATT and CDR2 SNEGSKA (reference sequence). The length of the CDR3 is 14 residues. The CDR3 nucleotides are TGCAGTGCCGCCCTGGGGGGGCCCAACTATGGCTACACCTTC. Its translation is CSAALGGPNYGYTF.

This clonotype was picked up many times. The rearrangement joins TRBV30 to TRBJ2-5, with TRBD1 matching 8 bases. The CDR3 contains 14 residues. The V segment lost 1 base and the J segment 5 bases; nucleotides outside the gene matches: 6. Germline-derived CDR1 and CDR2 are GTSNPN and SVGIG (reference sequence). CDR3 residues: CAWSGTGGWETQYF. The CDR3 coding sequence is TGTGCCTGGAGTGGCACAGGGGGGTGGGAGACCCAGTACTTC.

This clonotype was observed many times. CDR3 residues: CASSPREGQGEGLNTEAFF. CDR3 sequence (DNA): TGTGCCAGCAGCCCTCGTGAGGGACAGGGTGAGGGGTTGAACACTGAAGCTTTCTTT. The chain couples TRBV11-2 to TRBJ1-1, with TRBD1 identical over 9 bases. Germline trimming cut 5 bases from V and 0 bases from J; bases unmatched to any gene: 16. Germline lookup yields CDR1 SGHAT and CDR2 FQNNGV. This CDR3 spans 19 amino acids.

The V call is TRBV4-1, the J call TRBJ1-5; perhaps TRBD1 as D (5 bases). Germline V gives CDR1 MGHRA, CDR2 YSYEKL. V was pared by 0 bases and J by 9 bases, with 21 bases between. This CDR3 region has 17 residues. The CDR3 sequence: CASSQEIGAGQFRPQHF. The CDR3, as DNA: TGCGCCAGCAGCCAAGAGATTGGGGCAGGACAATTTCGGCCCCAGCATTTT.